This paragraph covers one T cell receptor beta chain sequence. The record originates from a study of blood T cell repertoires in COVID-19. Across the whole study: The samples span acute and convalescent COVID-19 from the United States, Italy and Spain. PBMCs, B-cell-depleted T cells, or T cells were the source of the cDNA or gDNA that made up the material.

The table came from immunoSEQ multiplex PCR; TCRdb's copy has only in-frame clones and leaves some out. This sample has about 150,000 clones, with around 81% found just once. The CDR3 loop spans 14 amino acids. V dropped 3 bases and J dropped 4 bases, with 12 bases sitting between them. Per the germline V gene, CDR1 is ENHRY and CDR2 is SYGVKD. Sequences were obtained from peripheral blood. This sequence originates from a woman aged 55-70 years with active or convalescent COVID-19. The V gene is TRBV10-3, the J gene TRBJ1-1, with TRBD1 as a possible D gene (5 bases). CDR3 sequence: CAISEGGASTEAFF. CDR3 bases: TGTGCCATCAGTGAAGGAGGGGCGAGCACTGAAGCTTTCTTT.